This record covers a single T cell receptor beta chain. The data belong to a study of shared clonotypes between healthy human individuals. Clones were sequenced by immunoSEQ multiplex PCR, and TCRdb holds only the in-frame ones, with some missing. The sample records millions of clones, about 92% being singletons. The CDR3 totals 15 residues. Trimming removed 0 bases at V and 6 bases at J, with 13 bases between. Germline V gene lookup returns CDR1 SGDLS and CDR2 YYNGEE. Naive CD8 cells lacked CD45RO and underwent positive selection for CCR7, leaving out terminally differentiated effector memory CD45RA+ cells.

Sequencing was carried out using naive CD8+ T cells from PBMCs. This sequence joins TRBV9 and TRBJ1-5; unclear D gene. The origin of this receptor is a man younger than 35 in good health. Some clones in this sample may be carry-over from other donors' samples. CDR3 amino acids: CASSVGGGSGQPQHF. For the CDR3, the DNA is TGTGCCAGCAGCGTAGGAGGAGGGTCTGGTCAGCCCCAGCATTTT.